The clone carrying this T cell receptor beta chain was picked up a small number of times. These data are taken from a study of blood T cells in healthy people across ages. Primers used in a second PCR of about 6 to 11 cycles were a sample-barcoded 5' primer and a J-beta primer mix. TCRdb reanalysed the 5' RACE reads using MiXCR and keeps one entry per CDR3 protein. The sample consists of approximately 730,000 distinct CDR3 sequences, roughly two fifths of them appearing once. Between the trimmed V and J ends, which lost 2 bases and 6 bases, there was a span of 21 bases. Germline values: CDR1 SGHDT, CDR2 YYEEEE. CDR3 size: 17 residues.

Specimen: blood. The TCR comes from a woman aged 55-70 years in good health. This chain joins TRBV5-6 and TRBJ2-1; tentative D call: TRBD2 (6 bases). The CDR3, as DNA: TGTGCCAGCAGCTTTGATTTTTGGGGCGGGATCGGCAATGAGCAGTTCTTC. Protein: CASSFDFWGGIGNEQFF.